The clone carrying this T cell receptor beta chain has a handful of counts. The data were obtained in a study of blood T cells in healthy people across ages. Together with a sample-barcoded 5' primer, a J-beta primer mix was included in a second PCR lasting about 7 to 11 cycles. TCRdb reprocessed the 5' RACE reads via MiXCR and lists one record per CDR3 protein. Altogether approximately 1,000,000 distinct CDR3 sequences are present, 35% to 40% being singletons, with the ten largest covering about an eighth. CDR3 length: 15 residues. The germline V gene encodes CDR1 DFQATT and CDR2 SNEGSKA (reference sequence). V was cut by 1 base and J by 4 bases, with 16 bases left in between.

Sequencing was carried out using blood. The gene calls are TRBV20-1 and TRBJ1-2; no firm D call. This sequence originates from a man between 18 and 35 years old in good health. CDR3 DNA: TGCAGTGCTAGAGGAGACACAATCAAGGGCTATGGCTACACCTTC. This gives the protein CSARGDTIKGYGYTF.